Sequencing of this T cell receptor (beta chain) was carried out in a study of early T cells in non-severe SARS-CoV-2 infection. This CDR3 contains 18 residues. Germline CDR1 is SEHNR and CDR2 is FQNEAQ (reference sequence). A single record per CDR3 protein comes from TCRdb applying MiXCR to the 5' RACE reads. This sample has roughly 67,000 distinct CDR3 sequences, with 12% found just once. To note about this clonotype: An end of the junction differs from the germline gene, which may be a read error.

The chain combines TRBV7-9 with TRBJ2-7; 10 nucleotides align to TRBD2. The clonotype was recovered from an adult who was a healthcare worker with PCR-confirmed SARS-CoV-2 infection or an uninfected control (not recorded which). The sequenced sample consisted of whole blood. CDR3 protein: CASSLVQRGGLIFDEQYF. CDR3 in DNA: TGTGCCAGCAGTTTAGTCCAGCGGGGGGGATTAATATTTGACGAGCAGTACTTC.